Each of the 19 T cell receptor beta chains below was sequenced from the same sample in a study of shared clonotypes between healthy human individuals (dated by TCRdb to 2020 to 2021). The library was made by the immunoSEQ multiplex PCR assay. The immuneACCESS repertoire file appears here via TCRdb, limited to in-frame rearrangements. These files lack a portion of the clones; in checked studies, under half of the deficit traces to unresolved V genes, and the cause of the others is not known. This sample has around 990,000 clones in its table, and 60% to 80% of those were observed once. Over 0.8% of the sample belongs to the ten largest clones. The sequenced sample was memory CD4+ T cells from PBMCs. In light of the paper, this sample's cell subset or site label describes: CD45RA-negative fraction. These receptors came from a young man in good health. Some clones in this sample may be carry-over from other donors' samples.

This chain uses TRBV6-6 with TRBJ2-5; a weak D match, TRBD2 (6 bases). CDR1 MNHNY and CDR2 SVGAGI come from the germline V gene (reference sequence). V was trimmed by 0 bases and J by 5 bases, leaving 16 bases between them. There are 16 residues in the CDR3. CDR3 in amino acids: CASSYSAGGPLETQYF. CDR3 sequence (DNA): TGTGCCAGCAGTTACTCGGCAGGAGGGCCCCTGGAGACCCAGTACTTC.

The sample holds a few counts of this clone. CDR3 residues: CASSFLASGEAVGTQYF. The CDR3 DNA sequence: TGTGCCAGCAGCTTTTTGGCATCGGGGGAGGCCGTGGGGACCCAGTACTTC. This sequence joins TRBV7-7 and TRBJ2-5; possible D gene TRBD2, 6 bases. Trimming took off 3 bases at V and 7 bases at J, with 24 bases between the two ends. Per germline, CDR1 SSHAT and CDR2 FNYEAQ (reference sequence). This CDR3 has 17 amino acids.

CDR3 bases: TGTGCCACCAGCGGGAGCGGACAGCTGAAACAAGAGACCCAGTACTTC. As protein: CATSGSGQLKQETQYF. The chain uses TRBV15 and TRBJ2-5; tentative D call: TRBD1 (6 bases). The CDR3 covers 16 residues. Germline CDR1 LNHNV, CDR2 YYDKDF (reference sequence). With 5 bases removed from V and 2 bases from J, the gap between germline ends came to 18 bases. Combining the CDR3 with reference TRBV15 and TRBJ2-5 gives the whole variable domain DAMVIQNPRYQVTQFGKPVTLSCSQTLNHNVMYWYQQKSSQAPKLLFHYYDKDFNNEADTPDNFQSRRPNTSFCFLDIRSPGLGDTAMYLCATSGSGQLKQETQYFGPGTRLLVL.

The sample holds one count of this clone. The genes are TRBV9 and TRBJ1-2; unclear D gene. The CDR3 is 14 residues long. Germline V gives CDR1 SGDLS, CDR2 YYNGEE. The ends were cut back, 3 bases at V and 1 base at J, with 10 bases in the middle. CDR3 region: CASSARGLNYGYTF. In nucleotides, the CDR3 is TGTGCCAGCAGCGCCAGAGGGCTTAACTATGGCTACACCTTC.

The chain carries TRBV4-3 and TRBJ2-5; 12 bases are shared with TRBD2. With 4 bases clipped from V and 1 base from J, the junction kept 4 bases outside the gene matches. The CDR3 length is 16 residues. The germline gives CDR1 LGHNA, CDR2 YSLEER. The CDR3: CASSRLAGGIQETQYF. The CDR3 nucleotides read TGCGCCAGCAGCCGCCTAGCGGGAGGGATCCAAGAGACCCAGTACTTC.

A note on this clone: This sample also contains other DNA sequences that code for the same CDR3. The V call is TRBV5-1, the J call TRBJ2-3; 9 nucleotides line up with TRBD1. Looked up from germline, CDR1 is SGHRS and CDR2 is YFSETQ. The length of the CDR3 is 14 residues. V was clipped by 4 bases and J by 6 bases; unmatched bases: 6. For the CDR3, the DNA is TGCGCCAGCAGCCAGGACAGGGGAACGGATACGCAGTATTTT. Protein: CASSQDRGTDTQYF.

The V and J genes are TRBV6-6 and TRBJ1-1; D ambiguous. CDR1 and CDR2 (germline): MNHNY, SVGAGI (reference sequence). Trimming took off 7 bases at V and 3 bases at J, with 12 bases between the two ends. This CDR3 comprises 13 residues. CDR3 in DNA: TGTGCCAGCACCGTGTCTAGGGACACTGAAGCTTTCTTT. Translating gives CASTVSRDTEAFF.

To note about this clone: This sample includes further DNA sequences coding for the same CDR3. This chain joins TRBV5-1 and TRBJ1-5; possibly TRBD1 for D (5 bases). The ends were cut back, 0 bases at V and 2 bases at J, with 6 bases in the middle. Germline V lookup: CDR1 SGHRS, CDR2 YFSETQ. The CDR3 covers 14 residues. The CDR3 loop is CASSLEGGNQPQHF. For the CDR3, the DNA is TGCGCCAGCAGCTTGGAAGGGGGCAATCAGCCCCAGCATTTT.

In nucleotides, the CDR3 is TGTGCCAGCAGCTCCAGGGGAGACGAGCAGTACTTC. This translates into CASSSRGDEQYF. This chain connects TRBV11-3 to TRBJ2-7; D perhaps matches TRBD1 (6 bases). CDR3 length: 12 residues. Per the germline V gene, CDR1 is SGHNT and CDR2 is YENEEA. V lost 4 bases to trimming and J lost 5 bases, with 9 bases between them.

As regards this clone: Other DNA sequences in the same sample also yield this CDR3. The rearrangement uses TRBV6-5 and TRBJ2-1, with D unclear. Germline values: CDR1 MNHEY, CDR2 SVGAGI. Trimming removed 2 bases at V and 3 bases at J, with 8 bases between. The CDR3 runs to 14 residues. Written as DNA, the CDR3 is TGTGCCAGCAGTTACGGTGCAGACTACAATGAGCAGTTCTTC. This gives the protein CASSYGADYNEQFF.

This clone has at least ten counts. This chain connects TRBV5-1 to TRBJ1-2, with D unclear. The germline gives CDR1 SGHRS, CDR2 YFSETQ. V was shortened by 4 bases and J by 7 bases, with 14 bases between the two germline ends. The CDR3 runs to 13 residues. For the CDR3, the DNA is TGCGCCAGCAGCCGGCCCGAGGGATCTGGCTACACCTTC. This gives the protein CASSRPEGSGYTF.

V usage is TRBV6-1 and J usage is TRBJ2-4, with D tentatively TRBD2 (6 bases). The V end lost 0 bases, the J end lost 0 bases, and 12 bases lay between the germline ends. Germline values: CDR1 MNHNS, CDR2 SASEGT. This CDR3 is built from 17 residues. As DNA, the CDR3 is TGTGCCAGCAGTGAAGCGCTGGGGGGATTAGCCAAAAACATTCAGTACTTC. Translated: CASSEALGGLAKNIQYF.

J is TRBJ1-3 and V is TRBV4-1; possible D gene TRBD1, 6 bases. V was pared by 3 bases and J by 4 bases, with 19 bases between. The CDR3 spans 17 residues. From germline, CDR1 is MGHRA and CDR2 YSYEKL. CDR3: CASSQAAGAGGGNTIYF. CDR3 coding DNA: TGCGCCAGCAGCCAGGCAGCAGGGGCAGGAGGCGGAAACACCATATATTTT.

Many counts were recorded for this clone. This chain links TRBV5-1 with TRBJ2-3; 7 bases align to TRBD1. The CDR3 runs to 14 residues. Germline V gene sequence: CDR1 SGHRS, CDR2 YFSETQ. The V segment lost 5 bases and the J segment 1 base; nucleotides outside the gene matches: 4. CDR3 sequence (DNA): TGCGCCAGCAGGTATACAGGGGGCACAGATACGCAGTATTTT. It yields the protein CASRYTGGTDTQYF.

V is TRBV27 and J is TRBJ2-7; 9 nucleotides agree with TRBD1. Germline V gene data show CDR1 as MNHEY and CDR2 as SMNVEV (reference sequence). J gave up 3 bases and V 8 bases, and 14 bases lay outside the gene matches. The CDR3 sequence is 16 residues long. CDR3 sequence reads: CASGFQPGQGVYEQYF. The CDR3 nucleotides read TGTGCCAGCGGATTCCAACCGGGACAGGGAGTCTACGAGCAGTACTTC.

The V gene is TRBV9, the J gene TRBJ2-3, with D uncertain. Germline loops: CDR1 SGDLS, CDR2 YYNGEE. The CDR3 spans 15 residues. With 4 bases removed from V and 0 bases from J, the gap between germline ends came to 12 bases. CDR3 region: CASSISPGSTDTQYF. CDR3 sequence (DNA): TGTGCCAGCAGCATATCCCCCGGGAGCACAGATACGCAGTATTTT.

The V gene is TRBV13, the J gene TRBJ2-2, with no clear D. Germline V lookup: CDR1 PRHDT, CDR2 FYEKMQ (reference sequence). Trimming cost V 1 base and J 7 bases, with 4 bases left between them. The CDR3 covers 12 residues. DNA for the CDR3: TGTGCCAGCAGCTTAGATGGCGGGGAGCTGTTTTTT. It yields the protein CASSLDGGELFF.

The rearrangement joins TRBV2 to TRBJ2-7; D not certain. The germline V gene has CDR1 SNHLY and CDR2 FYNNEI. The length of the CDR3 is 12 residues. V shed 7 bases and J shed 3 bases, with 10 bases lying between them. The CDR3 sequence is CASKGRDYEQYF. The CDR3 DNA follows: TGTGCCAGCAAAGGAAGGGACTACGAGCAGTACTTC.

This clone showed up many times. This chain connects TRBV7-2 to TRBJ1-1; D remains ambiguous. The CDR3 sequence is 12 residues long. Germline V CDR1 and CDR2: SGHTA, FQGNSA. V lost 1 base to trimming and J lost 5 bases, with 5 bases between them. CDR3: CASSLDWTEAFF. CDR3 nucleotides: TGTGCCAGCAGCTTAGATTGGACTGAAGCTTTCTTT.